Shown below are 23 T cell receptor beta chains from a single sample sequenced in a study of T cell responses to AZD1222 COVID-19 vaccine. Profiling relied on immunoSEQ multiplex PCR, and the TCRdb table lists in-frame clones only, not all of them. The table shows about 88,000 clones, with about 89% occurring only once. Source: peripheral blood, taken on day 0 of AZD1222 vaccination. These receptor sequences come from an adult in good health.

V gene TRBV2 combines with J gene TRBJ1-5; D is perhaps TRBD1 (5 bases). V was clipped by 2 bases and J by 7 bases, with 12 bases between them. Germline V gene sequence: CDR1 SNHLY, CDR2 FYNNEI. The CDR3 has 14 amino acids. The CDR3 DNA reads TGTGCCAGCAGTGAATGGGGCCTTGGCCAGCCCCAGCATTTT. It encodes CASSEWGLGQPQHF.

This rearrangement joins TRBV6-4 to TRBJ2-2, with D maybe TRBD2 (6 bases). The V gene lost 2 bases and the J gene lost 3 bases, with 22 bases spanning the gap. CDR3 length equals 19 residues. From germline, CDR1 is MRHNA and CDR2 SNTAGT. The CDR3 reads CASSDRFVGGSLDTGELFF. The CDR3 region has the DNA TGTGCCAGCAGTGACCGCTTTGTGGGAGGTTCCTTGGACACCGGGGAGCTGTTTTTT.

The CDR3: CSVATGYYGYTF. CDR3 nucleotide sequence: TGCAGCGTTGCGACAGGGTACTATGGCTACACCTTC. The rearrangement links TRBV29-1 to TRBJ1-2; 7 bases are a match to TRBD1. Germline assignment: CDR1 SQVTM and CDR2 ANQGSEA. This CDR3 region has 12 residues. J was trimmed by 3 bases and V by 4 bases; bases with no gene match: 2.

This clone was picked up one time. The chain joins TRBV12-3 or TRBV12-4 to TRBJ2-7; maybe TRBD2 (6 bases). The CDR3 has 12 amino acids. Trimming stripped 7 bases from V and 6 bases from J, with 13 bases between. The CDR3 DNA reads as TGTGCCAGCAACACCTATAGCGGCGAGCAGTACTTC. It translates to CASNTYSGEQYF.

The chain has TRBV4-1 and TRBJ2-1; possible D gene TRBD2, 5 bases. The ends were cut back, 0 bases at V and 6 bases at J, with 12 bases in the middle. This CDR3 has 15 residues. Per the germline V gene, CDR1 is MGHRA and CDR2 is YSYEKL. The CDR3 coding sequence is TGCGCCAGCAGCCAAGATGACGGAGAGGGCAATGAGCAGTTCTTC. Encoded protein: CASSQDDGEGNEQFF.

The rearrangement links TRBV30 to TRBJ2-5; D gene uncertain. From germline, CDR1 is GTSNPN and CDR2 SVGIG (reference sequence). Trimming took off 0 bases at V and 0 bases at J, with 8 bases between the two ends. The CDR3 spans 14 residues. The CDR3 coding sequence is TGTGCCTGGAGTGTAGACACTTACCAAGAGACCCAGTACTTC. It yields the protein CAWSVDTYQETQYF.

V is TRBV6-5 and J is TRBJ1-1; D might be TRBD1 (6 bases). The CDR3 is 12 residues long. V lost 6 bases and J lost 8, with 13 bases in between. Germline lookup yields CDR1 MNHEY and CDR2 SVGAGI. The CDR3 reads CASSPSGQEAFF. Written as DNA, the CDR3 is TGTGCCAGCAGCCCAAGCGGACAGGAAGCTTTCTTT.

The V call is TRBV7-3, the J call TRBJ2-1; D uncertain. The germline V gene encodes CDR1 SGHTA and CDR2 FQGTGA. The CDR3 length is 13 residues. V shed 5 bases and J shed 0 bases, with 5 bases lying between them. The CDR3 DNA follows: TGTGCCAGCAGCCCAAGCTCCTACAATGAGCAGTTCTTC. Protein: CASSPSSYNEQFF.

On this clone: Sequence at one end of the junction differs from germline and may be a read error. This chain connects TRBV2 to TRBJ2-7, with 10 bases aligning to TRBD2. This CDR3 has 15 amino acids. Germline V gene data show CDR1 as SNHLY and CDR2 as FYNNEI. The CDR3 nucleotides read TGTGCCAGCAGTGAACGGGCTAGCGGGAGTGATCGTACTCGTTTC. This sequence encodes CASSERASGSDRTRF. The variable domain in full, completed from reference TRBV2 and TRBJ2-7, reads EPEVTQTPSHQVTQMGQEVILRCVPISNHLYFYWYRQILGQKVEFLVSFYNNEISEKSEIFDDQFSVERPDGSNFTLKIRSTKLEDSAMYFCASSERASGSDRTRFGPGTRLTVT.

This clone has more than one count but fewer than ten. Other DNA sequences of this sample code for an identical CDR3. The CDR3 loop reads CAWSVNGRNTIYF. The DNA for the CDR3 is TGTGCCTGGAGTGTAAACGGACGAAACACCATATATTTT. The chain employs TRBV30 and TRBJ1-3; D uncertain. V was shortened by 0 bases and J by 5 bases, with 8 bases between the two germline ends. CDR3 size: 13 residues. The germline gives CDR1 GTSNPN, CDR2 SVGIG (reference sequence).

CDR3 region: CASSLEGSNQPQHF. The CDR3 coding sequence is TGCGCCAGCAGCTTGGAGGGGTCCAATCAGCCCCAGCATTTT. V gene TRBV5-1 combines with J gene TRBJ1-5; tentative D call: TRBD1 (5 bases). CDR3 length: 14 amino acids. The V end lost 0 bases, the J end lost 3 bases, and 7 bases lay between the germline ends. CDR1 SGHRS and CDR2 YFSETQ come from the germline V gene.

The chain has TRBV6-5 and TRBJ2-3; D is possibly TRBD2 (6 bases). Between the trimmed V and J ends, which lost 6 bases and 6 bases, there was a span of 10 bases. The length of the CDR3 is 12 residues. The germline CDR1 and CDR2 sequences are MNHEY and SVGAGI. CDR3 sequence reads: CASRGTGDTQYF. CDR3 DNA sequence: TGTGCCAGCAGGGGGACTGGCGATACGCAGTATTTT.

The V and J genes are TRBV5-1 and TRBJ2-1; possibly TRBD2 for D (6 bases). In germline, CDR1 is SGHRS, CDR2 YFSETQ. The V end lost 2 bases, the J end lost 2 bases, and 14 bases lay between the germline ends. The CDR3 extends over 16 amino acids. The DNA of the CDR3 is TGCGCCAGCAGCTTCCATGGTGGAGGGACCTACAATGAGCAGTTCTTC. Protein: CASSFHGGGTYNEQFF.

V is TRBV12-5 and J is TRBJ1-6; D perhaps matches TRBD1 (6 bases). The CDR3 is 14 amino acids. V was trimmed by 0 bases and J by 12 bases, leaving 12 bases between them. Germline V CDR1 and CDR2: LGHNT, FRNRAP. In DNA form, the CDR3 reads TGTGCTAGTGGTTTGGTAGCGGACAGTCAACCCCTCCACTTT. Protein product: CASGLVADSQPLHF.

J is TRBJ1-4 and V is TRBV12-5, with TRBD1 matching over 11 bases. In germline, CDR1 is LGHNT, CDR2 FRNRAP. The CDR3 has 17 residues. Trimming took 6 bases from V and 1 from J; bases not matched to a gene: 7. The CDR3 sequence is CASGPGTGGRTNEKLFF. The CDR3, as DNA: TGTGCTAGTGGCCCAGGGACAGGGGGTAGAACTAATGAAAAACTGTTTTTT.

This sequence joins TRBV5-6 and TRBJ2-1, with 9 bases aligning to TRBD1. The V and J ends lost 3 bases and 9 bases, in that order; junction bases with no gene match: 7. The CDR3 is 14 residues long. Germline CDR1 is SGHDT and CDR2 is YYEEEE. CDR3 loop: CASSYGTGTVEQFF. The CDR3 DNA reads TGTGCCAGCAGCTACGGGACAGGGACGGTTGAGCAGTTCTTC.

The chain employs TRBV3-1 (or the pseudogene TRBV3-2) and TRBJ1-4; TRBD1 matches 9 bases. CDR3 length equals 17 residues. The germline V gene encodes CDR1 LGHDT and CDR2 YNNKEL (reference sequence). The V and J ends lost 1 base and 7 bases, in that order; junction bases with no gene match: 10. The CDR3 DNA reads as TGTGCCAGCAGCCAAGCCGGTAGTACAGGGGGCGGTGAAAAACTGTTTTTT. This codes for CASSQAGSTGGGEKLFF.

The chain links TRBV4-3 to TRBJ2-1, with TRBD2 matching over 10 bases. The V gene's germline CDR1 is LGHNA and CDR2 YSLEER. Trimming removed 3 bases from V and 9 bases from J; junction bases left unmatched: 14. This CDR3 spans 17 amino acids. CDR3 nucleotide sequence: TGCGCCAGCAGCCACCAGACTAGCGGGTTCCGATCGGGTGAGCAGTTCTTC. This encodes CASSHQTSGFRSGEQFF.

CDR3: CASSLAFNRLAKETQYF. The CDR3 DNA reads TGTGCCAGCAGCTTAGCGTTTAATAGACTAGCCAAAGAGACCCAGTACTTC. V gene TRBV11-2 combines with J gene TRBJ2-5, with 7 bases lining up with TRBD2. CDR3 length equals 17 residues. In germline, CDR1 is SGHAT, CDR2 FQNNGV. Germline trimming cut 1 base from V and 3 bases from J; bases unmatched to any gene: 11.

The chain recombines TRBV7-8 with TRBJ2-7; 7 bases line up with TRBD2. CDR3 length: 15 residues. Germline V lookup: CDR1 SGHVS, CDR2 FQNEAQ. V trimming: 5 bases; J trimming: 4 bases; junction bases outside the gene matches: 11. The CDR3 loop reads CASSGRDYLDYEQYF. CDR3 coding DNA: TGTGCCAGCAGCGGCCGGGACTATCTAGATTACGAGCAGTACTTC.

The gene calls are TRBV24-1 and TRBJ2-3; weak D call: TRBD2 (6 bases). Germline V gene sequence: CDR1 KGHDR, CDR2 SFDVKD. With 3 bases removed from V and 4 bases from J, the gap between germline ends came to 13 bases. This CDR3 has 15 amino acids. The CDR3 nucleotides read TGTGCCACCAGTGATCCTACTAGCTCTGCAGATACGCAGTATTTT. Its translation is CATSDPTSSADTQYF.

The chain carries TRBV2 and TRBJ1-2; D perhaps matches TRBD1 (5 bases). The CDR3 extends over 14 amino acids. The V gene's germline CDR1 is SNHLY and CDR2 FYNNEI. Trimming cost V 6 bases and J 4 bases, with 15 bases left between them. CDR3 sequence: CASSVRTSRYGYTF. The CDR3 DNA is TGTGCCAGCAGCGTCAGGACATCCCGCTATGGCTACACCTTC.

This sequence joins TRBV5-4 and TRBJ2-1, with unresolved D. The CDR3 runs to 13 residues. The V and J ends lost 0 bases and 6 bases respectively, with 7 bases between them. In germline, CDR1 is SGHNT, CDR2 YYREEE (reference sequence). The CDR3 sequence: CASSLDQLNEQFF. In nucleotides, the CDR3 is TGTGCCAGCAGCTTGGACCAGCTCAATGAGCAGTTCTTC.